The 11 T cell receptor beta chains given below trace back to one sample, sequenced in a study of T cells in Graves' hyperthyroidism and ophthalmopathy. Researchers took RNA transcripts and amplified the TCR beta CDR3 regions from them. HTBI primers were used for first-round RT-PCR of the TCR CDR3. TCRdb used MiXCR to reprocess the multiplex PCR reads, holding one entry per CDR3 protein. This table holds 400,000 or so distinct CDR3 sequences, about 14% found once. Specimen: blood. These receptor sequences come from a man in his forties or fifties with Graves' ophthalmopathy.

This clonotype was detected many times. CDR3 DNA: TGCAGTGCTAGTTCTCCGATTCAGGACGCCGAGCAGTACTTC. Its translation: CSASSPIQDAEQYF. The chain carries TRBV20-1 and TRBJ2-7, with no clear D. V lost 3 bases to trimming and J lost 6 bases, with 18 bases between them. From germline, CDR1 is DFQATT and CDR2 SNEGSKA (reference sequence). This CDR3 spans 14 amino acids.

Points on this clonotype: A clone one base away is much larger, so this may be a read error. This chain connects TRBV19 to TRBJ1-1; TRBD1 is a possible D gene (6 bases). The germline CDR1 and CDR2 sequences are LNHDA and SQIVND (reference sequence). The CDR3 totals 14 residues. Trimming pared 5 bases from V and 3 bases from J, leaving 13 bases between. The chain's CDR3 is CASSVGGTYTEAFF. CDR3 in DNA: TGTGCCAGTAGTGTGGGGGGCACATACACTGAAGCTTTCTTT. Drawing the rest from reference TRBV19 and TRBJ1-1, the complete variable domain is DGGITQSPKYLFRKEGQNVTLSCEQNLNHDAMYWYRQDPGQGLRLIYYSQIVNDFQKGDIAEGYSVSREKKESFPLTVTSAQKNPTAFYLCASSVGGTYTEAFFGQGTRLTVV.

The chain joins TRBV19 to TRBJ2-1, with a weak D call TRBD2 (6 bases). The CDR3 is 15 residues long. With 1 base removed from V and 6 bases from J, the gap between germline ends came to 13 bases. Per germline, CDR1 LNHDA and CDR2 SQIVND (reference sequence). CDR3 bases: TGTGCCAGTAGTATAGTGGGTAGCGGAGTCAATGAGCAGTTCTTC. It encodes CASSIVGSGVNEQFF.

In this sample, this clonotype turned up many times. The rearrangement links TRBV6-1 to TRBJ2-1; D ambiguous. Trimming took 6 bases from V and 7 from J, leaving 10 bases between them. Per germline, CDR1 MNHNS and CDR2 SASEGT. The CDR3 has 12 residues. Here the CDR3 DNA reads TGTGCCAGCAGCGAACAGTTGAATGAGCAGTTCTTC. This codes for CASSEQLNEQFF.

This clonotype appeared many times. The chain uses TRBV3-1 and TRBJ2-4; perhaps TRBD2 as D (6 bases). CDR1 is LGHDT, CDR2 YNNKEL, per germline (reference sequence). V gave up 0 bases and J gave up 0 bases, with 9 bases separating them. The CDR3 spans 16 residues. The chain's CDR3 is CASSQEPAGAKNIQYF. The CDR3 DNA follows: TGTGCCAGCAGCCAAGAACCAGCGGGAGCCAAAAACATTCAGTACTTC.

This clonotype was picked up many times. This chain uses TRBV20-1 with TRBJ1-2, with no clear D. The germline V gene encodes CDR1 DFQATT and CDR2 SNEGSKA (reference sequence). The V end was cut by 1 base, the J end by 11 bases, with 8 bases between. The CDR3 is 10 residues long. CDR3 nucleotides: TGCAGTGCTAGAGGCGCTAAATACACCTTC. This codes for CSARGAKYTF.

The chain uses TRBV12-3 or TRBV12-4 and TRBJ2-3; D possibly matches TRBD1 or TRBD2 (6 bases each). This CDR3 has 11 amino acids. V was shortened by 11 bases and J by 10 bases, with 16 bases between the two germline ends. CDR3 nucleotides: TGTGCCTGGGGGGCCTCCGGGGCGCAGTATTTT. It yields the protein CAWGASGAQYF.

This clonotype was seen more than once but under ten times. CDR3 region: CASSPPSGSRAVNYGYTF. The CDR3 region has the DNA TGCGCCAGCAGCCCGCCTTCGGGATCCAGGGCAGTAAACTATGGCTACACCTTC. V usage is TRBV5-1 and J usage is TRBJ1-2; possibly TRBD1 for D (5 bases). There are 18 residues in the CDR3. The V gene lost 4 bases and the J gene lost 2 bases, with 24 bases spanning the gap. Germline CDR1 reads SGHRS; CDR2 reads YFSETQ.

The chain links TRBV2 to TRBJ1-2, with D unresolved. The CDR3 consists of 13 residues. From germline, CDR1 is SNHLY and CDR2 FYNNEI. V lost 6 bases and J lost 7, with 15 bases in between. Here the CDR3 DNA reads TGTGCCAGCAGGACGGACCCTTCAGGTGGCTACACCTTC. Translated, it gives CASRTDPSGGYTF.

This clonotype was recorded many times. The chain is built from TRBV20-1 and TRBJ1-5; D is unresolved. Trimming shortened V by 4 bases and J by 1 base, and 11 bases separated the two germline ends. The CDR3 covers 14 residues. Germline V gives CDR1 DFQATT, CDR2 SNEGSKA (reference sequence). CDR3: CSATSSRSNQPQHF. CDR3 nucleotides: TGCAGTGCTACCAGCAGCAGGAGCAATCAGCCCCAGCATTTT.

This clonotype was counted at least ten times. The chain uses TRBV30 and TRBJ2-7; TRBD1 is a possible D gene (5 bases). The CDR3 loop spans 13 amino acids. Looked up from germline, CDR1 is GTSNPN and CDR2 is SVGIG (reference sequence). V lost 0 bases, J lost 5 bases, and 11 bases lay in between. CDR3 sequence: CAWSVGVGDEQYF. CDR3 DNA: TGTGCCTGGAGTGTAGGGGTTGGGGACGAGCAGTACTTC.